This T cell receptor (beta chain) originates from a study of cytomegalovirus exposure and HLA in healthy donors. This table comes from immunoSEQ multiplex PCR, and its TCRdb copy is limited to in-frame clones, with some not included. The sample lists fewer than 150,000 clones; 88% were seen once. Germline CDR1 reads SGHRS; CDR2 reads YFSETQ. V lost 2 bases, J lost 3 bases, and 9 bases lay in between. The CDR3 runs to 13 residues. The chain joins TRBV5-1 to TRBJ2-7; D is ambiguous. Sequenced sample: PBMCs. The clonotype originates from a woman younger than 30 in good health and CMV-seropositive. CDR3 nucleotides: TGCGCCAGCAGCTTAGCGTCCCACTACGAGCAGTACTTC. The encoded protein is CASSLASHYEQYF.